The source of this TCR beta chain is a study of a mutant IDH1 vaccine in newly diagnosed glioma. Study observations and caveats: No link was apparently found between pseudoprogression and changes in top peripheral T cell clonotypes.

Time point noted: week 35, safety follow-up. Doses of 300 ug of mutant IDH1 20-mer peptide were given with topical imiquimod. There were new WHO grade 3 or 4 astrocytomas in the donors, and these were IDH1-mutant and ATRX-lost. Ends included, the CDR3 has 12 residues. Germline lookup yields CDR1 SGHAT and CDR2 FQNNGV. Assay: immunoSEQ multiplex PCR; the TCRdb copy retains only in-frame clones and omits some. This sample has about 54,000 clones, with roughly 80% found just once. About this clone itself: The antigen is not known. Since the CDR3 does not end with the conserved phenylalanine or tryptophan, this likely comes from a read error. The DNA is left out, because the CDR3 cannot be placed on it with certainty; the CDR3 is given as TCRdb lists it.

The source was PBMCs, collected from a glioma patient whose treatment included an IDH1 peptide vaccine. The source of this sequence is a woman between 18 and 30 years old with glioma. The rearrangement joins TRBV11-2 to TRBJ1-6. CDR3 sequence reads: CASSLEGSKGRI.